Given below is one T cell receptor beta chain in context. Its antigen has not been determined. No base qualities exist here, and no much larger clone lies one base off it. TCRbeta CDR3 regions were amplified from genomic DNA using the immunoSEQ Assay, a bias-controlled multiplex PCR. On the authors' methods: Nucleated cell counts per sample were estimated from amplification of reference gene primers within the assay. Sequence reads were collapsed and filtered to measure the absolute abundance of every unique TCRbeta CDR3 rearrangement. For each sample, productive Simpson clonality was calculated by taking the square root of Simpson's diversity index across productive rearrangements. This immuneACCESS table, as held by TCRdb, lists in-frame sequences with V and J called but not all clones. Of the missing ones, under half trace to an unresolved V gene in checked studies; the others have no known cause. The V and J calls and clone size are taken from that table; D and trimming were inferred from the DNA. This sample lists some 64,000 clones; 70% to 90% were detected once. Of the sample, roughly 3.9% falls within the top ten clones.

The CDR3 covers 13 residues, taking in both the cysteine and the phenylalanine. Left in the record is the CDR3 DNA by itself, 39 bases read in frame from the first base. Reading the germline V gene (reference sequence) gives CDR1 DFQATT and CDR2 SNEGSKA. Trimming removed 3 bases from V and 3 bases from J, leaving 9 bases between the germline ends. The collaborating institutions used their own protocols to collect whole blood in K2EDTA tubes. For TCRbeta analysis, collaborators shipped samples as frozen whole blood, isolated PBMCs, or DNA extracted from either of those sample types. This sample was included in a study of blood T cell repertoires in COVID-19 (dated by TCRdb to between 2020 and 2021). Regarding the research as a whole: The collaborator samples originated in the United States, Italy and Spain and spanned the acute and convalescent phases of COVID-19. The repertoires were made available in a free public database intended to serve as a resource for research on the immune response to SARS-CoV-2. The samples were drawn from two sources: the first 160 participants of the ongoing ImmuneRACE study, and over 1,000 subjects contributed by 6 global collaborators. A de-identified subject ID, COVID-19 status, age in years and sex were almost always included in the sample metadata. The material from the prospective study consisted of cDNA or gDNA derived from T cells, B-cell-depleted T cells, or PBMCs. Where available, HLA class I and class II types were taken from metadata supplied by the sample provider and were not determined by assay-based typing. Deeply sampled blood TCRbeta repertoires from subjects exposed to, actively infected with, or recovered from COVID-19 were included in the dataset.

Findings and caveats that apply to the study as a whole: The quantity of clinical and demographic metadata differed by source and by participant and was supplied without curation.

The sequence was obtained from a man between 65 and 85 years old with acute or convalescent COVID-19. The chain employs TRBV20-1 and TRBJ1-5; the D gene lacks a confident call. Sequenced material: peripheral blood. This receptor carries the CDR3 CSASQSVNQPQHF. The DNA reads as follows: TGCAGTGCTAGTCAATCAGTCAATCAGCCCCAGCATTTT.